These 32 T cell receptor beta chains came from one sample sequenced in a study of shared clonotypes between healthy human individuals. Assay: immunoSEQ multiplex PCR; the TCRdb copy retains only in-frame clones and omits some. The sample consists of under 1,100,000 clones, about 77% of them appearing once. The sample comprised memory CD4+ T cells sorted from blood. Subset described: CD45RA-negative fraction. The receptors were gathered from a man younger than 35 in good health.

This clone has only a few counts. The chain carries TRBV10-2 and TRBJ2-3, with D possibly matching TRBD2 (7 bases). Germline V CDR1 and CDR2: WSHSY, SAAADI. The CDR3 contains 16 residues. V gave up 3 bases and J gave up 9 bases, with 22 bases separating them. The CDR3 loop is CASSDPGGLSRNTQYF. CDR3 bases: TGCGCCAGCAGTGACCCCGGGGGGCTATCCAGAAACACGCAGTATTTT.

Comment on this clone: A read error may explain this, as a much larger clone is one base away. Distinct nucleotide sequences in the sample also encode this CDR3. V is TRBV11-2 and J is TRBJ2-5; no firm D call. The CDR3 totals 11 residues. Germline V gene lookup returns CDR1 SGHAT and CDR2 FQNNGV. Trimming stripped 5 bases from V and 2 bases from J, with 3 bases between. CDR3 bases: TGTGCCAGCAGCATACAAGAGACCCAGTACTTC. Its protein product is CASSIQETQYF.

This chain connects TRBV5-1 to TRBJ2-5; D is unclear. The CDR3 has 16 amino acids. V dropped 0 bases and J dropped 2 bases, with 14 bases sitting between them. The germline CDR1 and CDR2 sequences are SGHRS and YFSETQ. The DNA for the CDR3 is TGCGCCAGCAGCTTGGCCTCGGCACCACCTCAAGAGACCCAGTACTTC. Protein sequence: CASSLASAPPQETQYF.

V and J are TRBV28 and TRBJ1-6; D gene unclear. This CDR3 comprises 15 residues. The germline gives CDR1 MDHEN, CDR2 SYDVKM. Trimming shortened V by 4 bases and J by 7 bases, and 14 bases separated the two germline ends. The DNA for the CDR3 is TGTGCCAGCAGTTATCCCCGGGCCACCAATTCACCCCTCCACTTT. Protein: CASSYPRATNSPLHF.

The chain combines TRBV4-3 with TRBJ1-2; D is unclear. V lost 5 bases and J 4 bases, leaving 11 bases between the germline ends. In germline, CDR1 is LGHNA, CDR2 YSLEER. CDR3 length: 13 residues. CDR3 in amino acids: CASSLTGVYGYTF. Here the CDR3 DNA reads TGCGCCAGCAGCTTAACGGGCGTCTATGGCTACACCTTC.

This clone was seen just once. The chain joins TRBV5-6 to TRBJ2-2, with D possibly being TRBD2 (6 bases). Trimming took off 2 bases at V and 5 bases at J, with 13 bases between the two ends. The CDR3 is made up of 15 amino acids. Per germline, CDR1 SGHDT and CDR2 YYEEEE. The CDR3 reads CASSLLWRATGELFF. In nucleotides, the CDR3 is TGTGCCAGCAGCTTATTATGGAGGGCAACCGGGGAGCTGTTTTTT.

The sample holds one count of this clone. The chain has TRBV5-4 and TRBJ2-5; TRBD2 aligns across 8 bases. J lost 4 bases, V lost 0 bases, and 5 bases had no gene match. Per germline, CDR1 SGHNT and CDR2 YYREEE (reference sequence). The CDR3 contains 15 residues. The CDR3 coding sequence is TGTGCCAGCAGCTTGGGCGGGGGGCCGGGAGAGACCCAGTACTTC. This translates into CASSLGGGPGETQYF. Based on the CDR3 plus reference TRBV5-4 and TRBJ2-5, the full variable domain is ETGVTQSPTHLIKTRGQQVTLRCSSQSGHNTVSWYQQALGQGPQFIFQYYREEENGRGNFPPRFSGLQFPNYSSELNVNALELDDSALYLCASSLGGGPGETQYFGPGTRLLVL.

This clone occurred once. The sample carries other DNA sequences with the same CDR3. The genes are TRBV5-1 and TRBJ2-7, with 11 bases fitting TRBD1. The germline V gene has CDR1 SGHRS and CDR2 YFSETQ. The CDR3 has 15 residues. With 4 bases clipped from V and 0 bases from J, the junction kept 3 bases outside the gene matches. DNA for the CDR3: TGCGCCAGCAGCCTGGGACAGGGGGTCTCCTACGAGCAGTACTTC. Translation: CASSLGQGVSYEQYF.

The rearrangement uses TRBV7-2 and TRBJ2-3, with TRBD2 identical over 9 bases. The CDR3 sequence is 16 residues long. After removal of 5 bases from V and 4 bases from J, the junction contained 10 bases not matched to a gene. Per the germline V gene, CDR1 is SGHTA and CDR2 is FQGNSA. The CDR3 bases are TGTGCCAGCAGCCGGGGGGGTAGCGGGAGCGCAGATACGCAGTATTTT. The encoded protein is CASSRGGSGSADTQYF.

This rearrangement joins TRBV25-1 to TRBJ1-4, with D perhaps matching TRBD1 (5 bases). The CDR3 spans 13 residues. Germline CDR1 reads MGHDK; CDR2 reads SYGVNS. Trimming shortened V by 7 bases and J by 8 bases, and 14 bases separated the two germline ends. The DNA of the CDR3 is TGTGCCAGCATGGGGCGGCGGCCCGAAAAACTGTTTTTT. It encodes CASMGRRPEKLFF.

The CDR3 loop is CASSLILPKQFF. CDR3 DNA sequence: TGTGCCAGCAGCTTAATACTTCCCAAGCAGTTCTTC. V is TRBV7-3 and J is TRBJ2-1; D is ambiguous. The CDR3 extends over 12 amino acids. V lost 1 base, J lost 11 bases, and 9 bases lay in between. Germline CDR1 and CDR2: SGHTA and FQGTGA.

For the CDR3, the DNA is TGTGCCAGCAGCCACGGACTAGCGGGAGCGGCAGAGACCCAGTACTTC. Its protein product is CASSHGLAGAAETQYF. V and J are TRBV11-3 and TRBJ2-5, with 13 bases matching TRBD2. The CDR3 covers 16 residues. Germline V CDR1 and CDR2: SGHNT, YENEEA. V gave up 5 bases and J gave up 4 bases; unmatched junction bases: 7.

This sequence joins TRBV6-5 and TRBJ2-5; D not certain. Germline values: CDR1 MNHEY, CDR2 SVGAGI. The CDR3 contains 14 residues. Deletions cut 0 bases from V and 2 bases from J, with 7 bases between. CDR3 bases: TGTGCCAGCAGTTACTCGAACCCACAAGAGACCCAGTACTTC. Protein sequence: CASSYSNPQETQYF.

This clone was recorded once. The chain uses TRBV27 and TRBJ2-6; 7 bases map to TRBD1. With 0 bases clipped from V and 0 bases from J, the junction kept 5 bases outside the gene matches. CDR3 length: 18 amino acids. Looked up from germline, CDR1 is MNHEY and CDR2 is SMNVEV (reference sequence). The DNA of the CDR3 is TGTGCCAGCAGTTTATCGCGAGGGGGCCTCTCTGGGGCCAACGTCCTGACTTTC. Protein product: CASSLSRGGLSGANVLTF.

This clone has ten or more counts. V usage is TRBV30 and J usage is TRBJ2-3; D gene unclear. The ends were cut back, 2 bases at V and 4 bases at J, with 10 bases in the middle. Germline V CDR1 and CDR2: GTSNPN, SVGIG (reference sequence). This CDR3 has 13 residues. The DNA of the CDR3 is TGTGCCTGGAGTCCCCCACCCGCAGATACGCAGTATTTT. It is translated as CAWSPPPADTQYF.

This chain links TRBV7-9 with TRBJ2-7, with D possibly TRBD2 on 5 matching bases. The CDR3 is 15 amino acids. Germline CDR1 is SEHNR and CDR2 is FQNEAQ (reference sequence). The V gene lost 5 bases and the J gene lost 2 bases, with 16 bases spanning the gap. The chain's CDR3 is CASSRGPSEAYEQYF. The DNA of the CDR3 is TGTGCCAGCAGCCGCGGGCCCTCGGAGGCCTACGAGCAGTACTTC.

V gene TRBV5-8 combines with J gene TRBJ1-1; TRBD1 agrees at 8 bases. This CDR3 region has 15 residues. J was trimmed by 4 bases and V by 4 bases; bases with no gene match: 9. Per germline, CDR1 SGHTS and CDR2 YDEGEE. The CDR3 nucleotides are TGTGCCAGCAGCCCCCGGACAGGGTCGAGCACTGAAGCTTTCTTT. Translation: CASSPRTGSSTEAFF.

This clone was detected only a few times. This chain uses TRBV6-1 with TRBJ2-7; tentatively, D is TRBD1 (6 bases). CDR1 is MNHNS, CDR2 SASEGT, per germline. Trimming left V 8 bases short and J 4 bases short, with 15 bases between. The CDR3 spans 13 residues. CDR3 residues: CASLGGNLYEQYF. In nucleotides, the CDR3 is TGTGCCAGCTTAGGGGGAAATTTGTACGAGCAGTACTTC.

The chain links TRBV5-4 to TRBJ1-2; D ambiguous. Between the trimmed V and J ends, which lost 4 bases and 4 bases, there was a span of 14 bases. Germline V gene data show CDR1 as SGHNT and CDR2 as YYREEE (reference sequence). The CDR3 extends over 14 amino acids. Here the CDR3 reads CASSPGPNLYGYTF. The CDR3 DNA sequence: TGTGCCAGCAGCCCGGGTCCTAACCTCTATGGCTACACCTTC. Full variable domain (outside the CDR3, taken from reference TRBV5-4 and TRBJ1-2): ETGVTQSPTHLIKTRGQQVTLRCSSQSGHNTVSWYQQALGQGPQFIFQYYREEENGRGNFPPRFSGLQFPNYSSELNVNALELDDSALYLCASSPGPNLYGYTFGSGTRLTVV.

The chain employs TRBV30 and TRBJ2-5, with D perhaps matching TRBD2 (6 bases). V was cut by 2 bases and J by 2 bases, with 6 bases left in between. Looked up from germline, CDR1 is GTSNPN and CDR2 is SVGIG (reference sequence). The CDR3 is made up of 12 amino acids. CDR3 protein: CAWSREQETQYF. The CDR3 coding sequence is TGTGCCTGGAGTCGGGAGCAAGAGACCCAGTACTTC.

In regard to this clone: Other DNA sequences within the sample encode an identical CDR3. The CDR3 nucleotides read TGTGCCTGGAGTGTACACAGCTACGAGCAGTACTTC. Translated: CAWSVHSYEQYF. J is TRBJ2-7 and V is TRBV30; D call uncertain. V lost 0 bases to trimming and J lost 3 bases, with 6 bases between them. CDR1 is GTSNPN, CDR2 SVGIG, per germline (reference sequence). The CDR3 loop spans 12 amino acids. Looking up the rest from reference TRBV30 and TRBJ2-7 gives the full variable domain: SQTIHQWPATLVQPVGSPLSLECTVEGTSNPNLYWYRQAAGRGLQLLFYSVGIGQISSEVPQNLSASRPQDRQFILSSKKLLLSDSGFYLCAWSVHSYEQYFGPGTRLTVT.

V and J are TRBV19 and TRBJ1-6, with D perhaps matching TRBD1 (6 bases). The CDR3 length is 16 residues. Germline V gene data show CDR1 as LNHDA and CDR2 as SQIVND (reference sequence). Trimming took 6 bases from V and 5 from J, leaving 17 bases between them. The CDR3 spells CASSARTAGNNSPLHF. The CDR3 DNA follows: TGTGCCAGTAGCGCCCGGACAGCCGGAAATAATTCACCCCTCCACTTT.

This clone was observed once. The chain is built from TRBV18 and TRBJ1-5, with D maybe TRBD1 (6 bases). Trimming cost V 2 bases and J 3 bases, with 14 bases left between them. Germline V CDR1 and CDR2: KGHSH, LQKENI. This CDR3 has 16 residues. DNA of the CDR3: TGTGCCAGCTCACCATATGAAGGACAGATCAATCAGCCCCAGCATTTT. This gives the protein CASSPYEGQINQPQHF.

This clone came up a few times. J is TRBJ1-5 and V is TRBV5-4; D gene ambiguous. CDR3 length equals 15 residues. V was clipped by 0 bases and J by 0 bases, with 7 bases between them. Germline V gives CDR1 SGHNT, CDR2 YYREEE (reference sequence). In DNA form, the CDR3 reads TGTGCCAGCAGCTTGGACCCACATAGCAATCAGCCCCAGCATTTT. It translates to CASSLDPHSNQPQHF.

The chain combines TRBV7-8 with TRBJ2-7, with a weak D call TRBD1 (5 bases). The CDR3 runs to 15 residues. The V gene lost 1 base and the J gene lost 3 bases, with 13 bases spanning the gap. Germline V gene data show CDR1 as SGHVS and CDR2 as FQNEAQ. Here the CDR3 DNA reads TGTGCCAGCAGCTTAGATTTTGACAGAGTCTACGAGCAGTACTTC. This codes for CASSLDFDRVYEQYF.

The chain links TRBV30 to TRBJ1-2; D is undetermined. Germline V lookup: CDR1 GTSNPN, CDR2 SVGIG (reference sequence). The CDR3 spans 15 residues. Trimming took off 2 bases at V and 4 bases at J, with 17 bases between the two ends. The CDR3 DNA reads TGTGCCTGGAGTTTAAGGCCCGTAACCTCCTATGGCTACACCTTC. This sequence encodes CAWSLRPVTSYGYTF. Based on the CDR3 plus reference TRBV30 and TRBJ1-2, the full variable domain is SQTIHQWPATLVQPVGSPLSLECTVEGTSNPNLYWYRQAAGRGLQLLFYSVGIGQISSEVPQNLSASRPQDRQFILSSKKLLLSDSGFYLCAWSLRPVTSYGYTFGSGTRLTVV.

The CDR3 sequence is CAISETSGGAGANVLTF. The CDR3 nucleotides are TGTGCCATCAGTGAGACCTCGGGAGGAGCTGGGGCCAACGTCCTGACTTTC. This chain joins TRBV10-3 and TRBJ2-6; TRBD2 matches 7 bases. CDR1 ENHRY and CDR2 SYGVKD come from the germline V gene. The CDR3 is made up of 17 amino acids. Unmatched junction bases numbered 6, after V lost 2 bases and J lost 2 bases.

The chain couples TRBV15 to TRBJ1-4; 9 nucleotides line up with TRBD1. Trimming took 5 bases from V and 5 from J; bases not matched to a gene: 12. Per the germline V gene, CDR1 is LNHNV and CDR2 is YYDKDF (reference sequence). The CDR3 covers 17 residues. The CDR3 loop is CATSPGQGPRANEKLFF. CDR3 sequence (DNA): TGTGCCACCAGCCCGGGACAGGGACCTCGGGCCAATGAAAAACTGTTTTTT.

The V call is TRBV9, the J call TRBJ1-6; TRBD1 is a possible D gene (6 bases). Trimming left V 4 bases short and J 8 bases short, with 13 bases between. This CDR3 region has 14 residues. CDR1 is SGDLS and CDR2 is YYNGEE in the germline V gene. CDR3 DNA sequence: TGTGCCAGCAGCACAGGGATTGGGGATTCACCCCTCCACTTT. It is translated as CASSTGIGDSPLHF. Full variable domain (outside the CDR3, taken from reference TRBV9 and TRBJ1-6): DSGVTQTPKHLITATGQRVTLRCSPRSGDLSVYWYQQSLDQGLQFLIQYYNGEERAKGNILERFSAQQFPDLHSELNLSSLELGDSALYFCASSTGIGDSPLHFGNGTRLTVT.

The V and J genes are TRBV5-8 and TRBJ1-5; 7 bases map to TRBD1. The V segment lost 3 bases and the J segment 0 bases; nucleotides outside the gene matches: 3. This CDR3 has 15 amino acids. CDR1 is SGHTS, CDR2 YDEGEE, per germline. The CDR3 DNA is TGTGCCAGCAGCTCGGGACAGCTTAGCAATCAGCCCCAGCATTTT. Protein sequence: CASSSGQLSNQPQHF.

The chain combines TRBV6-8 with TRBJ2-1; 8 bases line up with TRBD2. The CDR3 covers 15 residues. Germline V gene data show CDR1 as MNHGY and CDR2 as SAAAGT. Trimming took 7 bases from V and 4 from J; bases not matched to a gene: 9. The CDR3 loop reads CASKKSGGTYNEQFF. CDR3 nucleotides: TGTGCCAGCAAAAAAAGCGGGGGAACTTACAATGAGCAGTTCTTC.

This clone was detected once. The chain links TRBV7-9 to TRBJ1-4; no clear D. V lost 5 bases and J lost 7, with 11 bases in between. Germline V CDR1 and CDR2: SEHNR, FQNEAQ (reference sequence). The CDR3 contains 13 residues. The DNA for the CDR3 is TGTGCCAGCAGCCCGGGGTGGGGTGAAAAACTGTTTTTT. This codes for CASSPGWGEKLFF.